This is a list of T cell receptor beta chains from one sample in a study of early T cells in non-severe SARS-CoV-2 infection. In TCRdb, the 5' RACE reads were re-called with MiXCR into one record per CDR3 protein. The profile shows 62,000 or so distinct CDR3 sequences, more than 7% of them singletons. The source material was whole blood, sampled at baseline. The origin of the receptors is an adult who was a healthcare worker with PCR-confirmed SARS-CoV-2 infection or an uninfected control (not recorded which). CDR3s include the opening cysteine and the closing phenylalanine or tryptophan. D genes are given only for firm matches. Clone size is not always given. Where it is, it says once, few, many or a class for expanded clones.

TRBJ2-3,TRBV6-2/TRBV6-3,-,-,TGTGCCAGCAGCACTCCCGGGACTCCGCATCCATATACGCAGTATTTT,CASSTPGTPHPYTQYF
TRBJ2-1,TRBV7-8,TRBD2,many,TGTGCCAGCAGCTTAAGGGGAGGGACCTCCTACAATGAGCAGTTCTTC,CASSLRGGTSYNEQFF
TRBJ1-1,TRBV7-3,-,few,TGTGCCAGCAGCCCGATCCAGGGTGTGGCTTTCTTT,CASSPIQGVAFF
TRBJ2-2,TRBV6-1,TRBD1,few,TGTGCCAGCAGGACAGGGGCGAACACCGGGGAGCTGTTTTTT,CASRTGANTGELFF
TRBJ2-2,TRBV27,-,-,TGTGCCAGCAGTTTATCGTCCACTGTGAACACCGGGGAGCTGTTTTTT,CASSLSSTVNTGELFF
TRBJ2-1,TRBV20-1,-,-,TGCAGTGCTAGAGAGTCGCTAGTAGGTGAGCAGTTCTTC,CSARESLVGEQFF
TRBJ1-2,TRBV6-6,-,many,TGTGCCAGCAGCCCACCCAACTATGGCTACACCTTC,CASSPPNYGYTF
TRBJ2-1,TRBV6-5,-,many,TGTGCCAGCAGTTACCCCTCTCTAGATGGGGTTGAGCAGTTCTTC,CASSYPSLDGVEQFF
TRBJ1-2,TRBV4-3,-,-,TGCGCCAGCAGCCAAGTCCTAACAAACTGGGGAGCACCAAACTATGGCTACACCTTC,CASSQVLTNWGAPNYGYTF
TRBJ2-1,TRBV6-4,TRBD2,few,TGTGCCAGCAGTCCGGGACTAGCGGGAGTTGAGCAGTTCTTC,CASSPGLAGVEQFF
TRBJ2-3,TRBV20-1,TRBD2,few,TGCAGTGCTGGTAGGGTAGCGGGATTTATATCAGATACGCAGTATTTT,CSAGRVAGFISDTQYF
TRBJ2-7,TRBV19,-,-,TGTGCCAGTAGTCCGGGACTCTCTTCCTACGAGCAGTACTTC,CASSPGLSSYEQYF
TRBJ2-7,TRBV19,-,few,TGTGCCAGTAGTATCGGGGTGGCGAACAACCCCTACGAGCAGTACTTC,CASSIGVANNPYEQYF
TRBJ2-2,TRBV10-2,-,many,TGCGCCAGCGGGTCCGGCACCGGGGAGCTGTTTTTT,CASGSGTGELFF
TRBJ2-7,TRBV3-1,TRBD1,few,TGTGCCAGCAGCCAATGGGGACAGGGAACCTACGAGCAGTACTTC,CASSQWGQGTYEQYF
TRBJ1-6,TRBV19,-,many,TGTGCCAGTGAATGGGGTGGGGGATCCAATTCACCCCTCCACTTT,CASEWGGGSNSPLHF
TRBJ1-5,TRBV20-1,TRBD1,many,TGCAGTGCTAGATCGGGGACAGGGGAGCGCCAGCCCCAGCATTTT,CSARSGTGERQPQHF
TRBJ1-1,TRBV7-9,-,many,TGTGCCAGCGGCGACCTGGGGGACACTGAAGCTTTCTTT,CASGDLGDTEAFF
TRBJ2-2,TRBV12-3/TRBV12-4,TRBD1,many,TGTGCCAGCAGCCCATCGGACAGGGGGCAAACCGGGGAGCTGTTTTTT,CASSPSDRGQTGELFF
TRBJ2-2,TRBV27,-,-,TGTGCCAGCAGAGGGATACCGGGACCTACGACCGGGGAGCTGTTTTTT,CASRGIPGPTTGELFF
TRBJ1-3,TRBV7-9,TRBD1,few,TGTGCCAGCAGCCACGGACAGGGATCGGGAAACACCATATATTTT,CASSHGQGSGNTIYF
TRBJ2-1,TRBV12-3/TRBV12-4,-,few,TGTGCCAGCCCGGGGGCTTACAATGAGCAGTTCTTC,CASPGAYNEQFF
TRBJ2-1,TRBV7-2,TRBD1,-,TGTGCCAGCAGCGAGGGGACAGGGGCCTACAATGAGCAGTTCTTC,CASSEGTGAYNEQFF
TRBJ2-3,TRBV5-1,TRBD1,few,TGCGCCAGCAGCCCCACAGGGGGCCGAGGGTACACAGATACGCAGTATTTT,CASSPTGGRGYTDTQYF
TRBJ2-4,TRBV7-2,TRBD2,few,TGTGCCAGCAGCTCCCAGCCTGGGACTAGCATTGTTCAGTACTTC,CASSSQPGTSIVQYF
TRBJ2-5,TRBV7-9,-,-,TGTGCCGTTCTTGAGGAGACCCAGTACTTC,CAVLEETQYF
TRBJ2-3,TRBV3-1,TRBD2,many,TGTGCCAGCAGCCAAGAGAGGCCTAGACTAGCGGGGGGGATATACACAGATACGCAGTATTTT,CASSQERPRLAGGIYTDTQYF
TRBJ2-7,TRBV2,TRBD1,-,TGTGCCAGCACGGGACAGGGGGCTTACGAGCAGTACTTC,CASTGQGAYEQYF
TRBJ2-2,TRBV11-2,TRBD2,many,TGTGCCAGCAGTTTGCGACTAGCGGGAAAGGTCACCGGGGAGCTGTTTTTT,CASSLRLAGKVTGELFF
TRBJ2-7,TRBV18,TRBD1,-,TGTGCCAGCTCATGGGGGACAGTCTACGAGCAGTACTTC,CASSWGTVYEQYF
TRBJ1-2,TRBV2,-,many,TGTGCCAGCAGTGAGGGGACTTCCATGCTGGCCTATGGCTACACCTTC,CASSEGTSMLAYGYTF
TRBJ2-5,TRBV7-6,-,-,TGTGCCAGCAGCGACCGACAGCAAGAGACCCAGTACTTC,CASSDRQQETQYF
TRBJ2-1,TRBV29-1,TRBD2,many,TGCAGCGTTCGGGGACTAGCGTACGGTGAGCAGTTCTTC,CSVRGLAYGEQFF
TRBJ1-2,TRBV6-5,-,-,TGTGCCAGCAAGTCTAACTATGGCTACACCTTC,CASKSNYGYTF
TRBJ1-2,TRBV12-3/TRBV12-4,TRBD1,-,TGTGCCAGCAGTGCGGGACAGTTCGTATCCTCAGGCTACACCTTC,CASSAGQFVSSGYTF
TRBJ2-1,TRBV7-3,TRBD2,many,TGTGCCAGCAGCTTAAAAGGCGGGAGGGCCAGCAATGAGCAGTTCTTC,CASSLKGGRASNEQFF
TRBJ2-5,TRBV11-2,TRBD2,many,TGTGCCAGCAGCTTAGGCCCTCCCGGCGGGGGCCAAGAGACCCAGTACTTC,CASSLGPPGGGQETQYF
TRBJ2-7,TRBV27,TRBD1,few,TGTGCCAGCAGTACCCGGACAGGGGGTTCCTACGAGCAGTACTTC,CASSTRTGGSYEQYF
TRBJ2-2,TRBV29-1,-,many,TGCAGCGTTGCTCCGGGGAACACCGGGGAGCTGTTTTTT,CSVAPGNTGELFF
TRBJ2-5,TRBV27,TRBD1,few,TGTGCCAGCAGTTTAAGGCGGACAGGGCCCCAAGAGACCCAGTACTTC,CASSLRRTGPQETQYF
TRBJ1-4,TRBV7-2,-,few,TGTGCCAGCAGCTTAGGTCAGCTTAATGAAAAACTGTTTTTT,CASSLGQLNEKLFF
TRBJ1-2,TRBV10-2,-,many,TGCGCCAGCAGCCCTAACAGGCAGGAGGGCTACACCTTC,CASSPNRQEGYTF
TRBJ2-2,TRBV13,-,-,TGTGCCAGCAGTGAAGGGGGCACCGGGGAGCTGTTTTTT,CASSEGGTGELFF
TRBJ1-1,TRBV18,-,many,TGTGCCAGCTCTCCTGAGGGGAGGGCTGAAGCTTTCTTT,CASSPEGRAEAFF
TRBJ2-7,TRBV30,-,few,TGTGCCTGGAGAGGGAGCGCGTACGAGCAGTACTTC,CAWRGSAYEQYF
TRBJ2-4,TRBV4-1,-,-,TGCGCCAGCAGCCAAGATCCGACAGGAAGCAAAAACATTCAGTACTTC,CASSQDPTGSKNIQYF
TRBJ1-3,TRBV10-3,TRBD1,-,TGTGCCATCAGTGAGCGGACAGGGGGCAGCGGTCACACCATATATTTT,CAISERTGGSGHTIYF
TRBJ1-5,TRBV20-1,-,few,TGCAGTGCCTCCGGGACGGCTAGCAATCAGCCCCAGCATTTT,CSASGTASNQPQHF
TRBJ1-6,TRBV20-1,TRBD1,many,TGCAGTGCCGGTATTCCGGGACAGGCTAATTCACCCCTCCACTTT,CSAGIPGQANSPLHF
TRBJ2-1,TRBV2,TRBD2,-,TGTGCCAGCAGTTATAGCGGGGGGGACAATGAGCAGTTCTTC,CASSYSGGDNEQFF